This T cell receptor (beta chain) comes out of a study of blood T cell repertoires in COVID-19. Data came from immunoSEQ multiplex PCR; TCRdb stores just in-frame clones and leaves some out. The data show under 80,000 clones, around 80% seen once. With V trimmed by 5 bases and J by 6 bases, 4 bases remained unmatched. This CDR3 is built from 14 residues. Looked up from germline, CDR1 is MDHEN and CDR2 is SYDVKM. The sample taken for sequencing was peripheral blood. The chain carries TRBV28 and TRBJ1-5; 10 bases fit TRBD1. This sequence originates from a woman aged 80 or older with active or convalescent COVID-19. This chain's CDR3 is CASSGQGEGQPQHF. CDR3 nucleotide sequence: TGTGCCAGCAGTGGACAGGGGGAGGGTCAGCCCCAGCATTTT.